This is a list of T cell receptor beta chains from one sample in a study of blood T cells in healthy people across ages. From the 5' RACE reads, TCRdb called clonotypes with MiXCR, one entry per CDR3 protein. The data contain about 780,000 distinct CDR3 sequences, roughly 25% of them singletons. Separately, the same data were catalogued under a study of T cells of mothers and their children.

What was sequenced was blood. The origin of the receptors is a boy aged 5 to 17 in good health. The CDR3 runs from the conserved cysteine through the conserved F or W. A D gene is named only where the DNA matches it firmly. The size entry is marked missing in some rows and otherwise reads once, few, many or a size class.

TRBJ2-5,once,TRBV20-1,.,16,TGCAGTGCTAGAAAGGACCCCCTTGGCCCTGAAGAGACCCAGTACTTC,CSARKDPLGPEETQYF
TRBJ2-5,.,TRBV6-6,.,15,TGTGCCAGCAGTTACTCGACGAGGCCAGGGGAGACCCAGTACTTC,CASSYSTRPGETQYF
TRBJ2-4,.,TRBV7-8,.,18,TGTGCCAGCAGCTTAGAGTGGGGACAAACCTTAGCCAAAAACATTCAGTACTTC,CASSLEWGQTLAKNIQYF
TRBJ1-3,.,TRBV12-3/TRBV12-4,TRBD1,14,TGTGCCAGCAGTTCTCTGGACAGGGCTGACACCATATATTTT,CASSSLDRADTIYF
TRBJ2-7,few,TRBV3-1,.,12,TGTGCCAGCAGCCAAGATCTCCTCGAGCAGTACTTC,CASSQDLLEQYF
TRBJ1-1,once,TRBV5-6,.,12,TGTGCCAGCAGCTCCCCTTACGATGCGGCTTTCTTT,CASSSPYDAAFF
TRBJ1-4,.,TRBV21-1,.,19,TGTGCCAGCAGCAATAGCGGCTACAGAAGGTCCCGAACTAATGAAAAACTGTTTTTT,CASSNSGYRRSRTNEKLFF
TRBJ2-7,.,TRBV29-1,.,12,TGCAGCGTCGCCACGGGTAGCTACGAGCAGTACTTC,CSVATGSYEQYF
TRBJ2-1,.,TRBV20-1,TRBD2,15,TGCAGTGCTAGCAAAGCAGCGGGAGGGTACAATGAGCAGTTCTTC,CSASKAAGGYNEQFF
TRBJ2-1,few,TRBV10-3,TRBD1,15,TGTGCCATCAGTGAGTCCCAGGGGGCATACAATGAGCAGTTCTTC,CAISESQGAYNEQFF
TRBJ2-4,.,TRBV7-9,TRBD2,14,TGTGCCAGCAGCGTGAGCGGGGGGGCGAGCATTCAGTACTTC,CASSVSGGASIQYF
TRBJ2-5,few,TRBV5-6,.,13,TGTGCCAGCAGACGGGTAGCGAGGGAGACCCAGTACTTC,CASRRVARETQYF
TRBJ2-1,few,TRBV29-1,.,13,TGCAGCGTTGTGCCGGCCCTCTACAATGAGCAGTTCTTC,CSVVPALYNEQFF
TRBJ2-1,.,TRBV24-1,.,15,TGTGCCACCAGTGCCCCCCGAGGAATATACAATGAGCAGTTCTTC,CATSAPRGIYNEQFF
TRBJ2-1,once,TRBV2,TRBD1,15,TGTGCCAGCAGCGCGGACAGGGGGCGCGGCAATGAGCAGTTCTTC,CASSADRGRGNEQFF
TRBJ1-2,.,TRBV20-1,TRBD1,14,TGCAGTGCCTTCCCGGGACAGGGGGCAGGGGGCTACACCTTC,CSAFPGQGAGGYTF
TRBJ2-6,few,TRBV29-1,.,14,TGCAGCGTTGAGGGCCCGGCTGGGGCCAACGTCCTGACTTTC,CSVEGPAGANVLTF
TRBJ2-3,.,TRBV3-1,TRBD2,16,TGTGCCAGCAGCCACCGGGGGGGTGGGGGCACAGATACGCAGTATTTT,CASSHRGGGGTDTQYF
TRBJ1-5,.,TRBV12-3/TRBV12-4,TRBD1,14,TGTGCCAGCAGCCCAGGGGGCACTGGGCAGCCCCAGCATTTT,CASSPGGTGQPQHF
TRBJ2-5,few,TRBV2,.,17,TGTGCCAGCGTGAGGAGGCTAATTCCGATTAATGGAGAGACCCAGTACTTC,CASVRRLIPINGETQYF
TRBJ2-3,.,TRBV2,.,15,TGTGCCAGCAGCGAAGATGGCGGGGGCCCGGATACGCAGTATTTT,CASSEDGGGPDTQYF
TRBJ2-7,few,TRBV27,.,16,TGTGCCAGCAGTTTGTCCCCAGCGGGTTTCTCCTACGAGCAGTACTTC,CASSLSPAGFSYEQYF
TRBJ1-1,.,TRBV28,.,14,TGTGCCAGCAGAGGCTCCCTTGGGGATACTGAAGCTTTCTTT,CASRGSLGDTEAFF
TRBJ1-4,.,TRBV12-3/TRBV12-4,.,11,TGTGCCAGCAGTACAGCGAACCAACTGTTTTTT,CASSTANQLFF